The 21 T cell receptor beta chains below come from one sample, sequenced in a study of T-cell reconstitution after alpha-beta-depleted transplantation in children. This sample's TCRbeta library carried unique molecular identifier barcodes. TCRdb used MiXCR to reprocess the PCR reads, holding one entry per CDR3 protein. The top ten hold about 4.6% of the sample, which has 700,000 to 950,000 distinct CDR3 sequences, less than 20% seen once. This specimen was PBMCs, mostly from graft donor cells, taken 360 days after TCRalphabeta/CD19-depleted stem cell transplant. These receptors were taken from a male patient younger than 18 who had a stem cell transplant for acute lymphoblastic leukemia, so the T cells may come from the graft donor.

This clonotype was seen at least ten times. The V gene is TRBV18, the J gene TRBJ2-5, with D hard to call. CDR3 length equals 12 residues. V was clipped by 9 bases and J by 4 bases, with 12 bases between them. Germline V gene lookup returns CDR1 KGHSH and CDR2 LQKENI. CDR3 in DNA: TGTGCCAGTAGCCCCCCGGGAGAGACCCAGTACTTC. It translates to CASSPPGETQYF.

The chain couples TRBV7-6 to TRBJ2-7, with 11 bases identical to TRBD2. Germline CDR1 SGHVS, CDR2 FNYEAQ. CDR3 length equals 15 residues. Trimming at V came to 3 bases and at J to 4 bases, leaving 5 bases not matched to a gene. The CDR3 DNA follows: TGTGCCAGCAGCTTTAGCGGGAGGGCCGGATACGAGCAGTACTTC. Its protein is CASSFSGRAGYEQYF.

J is TRBJ2-1 and V is TRBV20-1; 11 bases fit TRBD2. In germline, CDR1 is DFQATT, CDR2 SNEGSKA (reference sequence). CDR3 length equals 16 residues. CDR3: CGGKLAGVDLVNEQFF. CDR3 DNA: TGCGGGGGGAAACTAGCGGGAGTGGACTTGGTCAACGAGCAGTTCTTC.

V and J are TRBV7-9 and TRBJ2-7; no firm D call. Per germline, CDR1 SEHNR and CDR2 FQNEAQ (reference sequence). There are 15 residues in the CDR3. Trimming shortened V by 1 base and J by 4 bases, and 14 bases separated the two germline ends. CDR3 bases: TGTGCCAGCAGCTTAGAGAGTAACTTCCAGTACGAGCAGTACTTC. Protein: CASSLESNFQYEQYF.

The V gene is TRBV20-1, the J gene TRBJ2-5, with D uncertain. From germline, CDR1 is DFQATT and CDR2 SNEGSKA (reference sequence). V was clipped by 1 base and J by 2 bases, with 8 bases between them. The CDR3 loop spans 13 amino acids. The CDR3: CSARGAPQETQYF. CDR3 bases: TGCAGTGCTAGAGGGGCACCTCAAGAGACCCAGTACTTC.

This clonotype was recorded a few times. The rearrangement joins TRBV6-5 to TRBJ1-3; no reliable D call. Germline V gives CDR1 MNHEY, CDR2 SVGAGI. V lost 2 bases and J 0 bases, leaving 2 bases between the germline ends. The CDR3 sequence is 13 residues long. CDR3 sequence: CASSYGSGNTIYF. The CDR3 region has the DNA TGTGCCAGCAGTTACGGCTCTGGAAACACCATATATTTT.

V usage is TRBV20-1 and J usage is TRBJ1-4; TRBD1 agrees at 10 bases. CDR3 length: 19 amino acids. J gave up 0 bases and V 2 bases, and 12 bases lay outside the gene matches. Looked up from germline, CDR1 is DFQATT and CDR2 is SNEGSKA (reference sequence). The CDR3 reads CSARTARRQGAPTNEKLFF. CDR3 coding DNA: TGCAGTGCTAGAACGGCCAGGAGACAGGGGGCACCAACTAATGAAAAACTGTTTTTT.

This clonotype has a handful of counts. The CDR3 protein is CASSLISSGGWSYEQYF. The CDR3 coding sequence is TGCGCCAGCAGCTTGATCTCCTCAGGGGGCTGGTCCTACGAGCAGTACTTC. V gene TRBV5-1 combines with J gene TRBJ2-7, with 8 bases fitting TRBD1. Unmatched junction bases numbered 10, after V lost 1 base and J lost 1 base. This CDR3 has 17 amino acids. The V gene's germline CDR1 is SGHRS and CDR2 YFSETQ.

This clonotype appeared once. V usage is TRBV4-2 and J usage is TRBJ2-3; 13 nucleotides align to TRBD2. J gave up 10 bases and V 0 bases, and 19 bases lay outside the gene matches. The germline CDR1 and CDR2 sequences are LGHNA and YNFKEQ. The CDR3 contains 20 residues. The CDR3 nucleotides read TGTGCCAGCAGCCAAGATGCTTTAGGACTAGCGGGAGCCTATCTTGATGCGCAGTATTTT. This sequence encodes CASSQDALGLAGAYLDAQYF.

This clonotype has only a few counts. V and J are TRBV5-1 and TRBJ2-3; D call uncertain. V was shortened by 4 bases and J by 11 bases, with 17 bases between the two germline ends. The CDR3 has 13 residues. The germline V gene has CDR1 SGHRS and CDR2 YFSETQ. CDR3 loop: CASSPVETMRQYF. The CDR3 DNA reads as TGCGCCAGCAGCCCCGTGGAGACGATGAGGCAGTATTTT.

Comments on this clonotype: One junction end disagrees with the germline gene, perhaps due to a read error. V and J are TRBV7-6 and TRBJ2-1; the match to TRBD2 covers 7 bases. CDR1 SGHVS and CDR2 FNYEAQ come from the germline V gene. This CDR3 comprises 19 residues. The CDR3 spells CASRFTEGLAVSSYNERFF. CDR3 nucleotides: TGTGCCAGCAGATTCACCGAGGGGCTAGCGGTAAGCTCCTACAATGAGCGGTTCTTC.

The sample holds one count of this clonotype. The V call is TRBV7-8, the J call TRBJ1-4, with a weak D call TRBD1 (6 bases). The V and J ends lost 7 bases and 0 bases respectively, with 12 bases between them. Germline-derived CDR1 and CDR2 are SGHVS and FQNEAQ. The CDR3 length is 15 residues. CDR3 DNA sequence: TGTGCCAGCACCAGAGACAGGCCAACTAATGAAAAACTGTTTTTT. This codes for CASTRDRPTNEKLFF.

V is TRBV18 and J is TRBJ2-5, with D perhaps TRBD1 (6 bases). From germline, CDR1 is KGHSH and CDR2 LQKENI. The CDR3 spans 14 residues. V dropped 0 bases and J dropped 3 bases, with 8 bases sitting between them. The CDR3 is CASSPPNREETQYF. For the CDR3, the DNA is TGTGCCAGCTCACCACCGAACAGGGAAGAGACCCAGTACTTC.

V usage is TRBV4-1 and J usage is TRBJ1-1; D is undetermined. The CDR3 covers 15 residues. The ends were cut back, 8 bases at V and 4 bases at J, with 20 bases in the middle. The germline V gene encodes CDR1 MGHRA and CDR2 YSYEKL. This chain's CDR3 is CASRANTVMSTEAFF. The CDR3 DNA reads as TGCGCCAGCCGGGCGAACACGGTGATGAGCACTGAAGCTTTCTTT.

J is TRBJ2-2 and V is TRBV2, with D perhaps matching TRBD2 (5 bases). This CDR3 comprises 16 residues. Germline values: CDR1 SNHLY, CDR2 FYNNEI. V was clipped by 6 bases and J by 3 bases, with 17 bases between them. The CDR3 protein is CASRERPFGDTGELFF. In DNA form, the CDR3 reads TGTGCCAGCAGGGAGCGGCCTTTCGGGGACACCGGGGAGCTGTTTTTT. Using reference TRBV2 and TRBJ2-2 for the parts outside the CDR3, the full variable domain is EPEVTQTPSHQVTQMGQEVILRCVPISNHLYFYWYRQILGQKVEFLVSFYNNEISEKSEIFDDQFSVERPDGSNFTLKIRSTKLEDSAMYFCASRERPFGDTGELFFGEGSRLTVL.

The genes are TRBV10-2 and TRBJ2-2; TRBD2 matches 8 bases. V shed 4 bases and J 5 bases; nucleotides not matched to a gene: 12. The CDR3 spans 17 residues. Germline loops: CDR1 WSHSY, CDR2 SAAADI. CDR3 DNA: TGCGCCAGCAGTGGACTCATTAGCGGGGCTTATACCGGGGAGCTGTTTTTT. Its translation is CASSGLISGAYTGELFF.

This clonotype was picked up a small number of times. V usage is TRBV5-1 and J usage is TRBJ2-5, with 7 positions matching TRBD1. The V and J ends lost 4 bases and 2 bases, in that order; junction bases with no gene match: 5. There are 14 residues in the CDR3. Germline V gene sequence: CDR1 SGHRS, CDR2 YFSETQ. The CDR3 protein is CASSTGQLQETQYF. The CDR3 DNA is TGCGCCAGCAGCACGGGACAGCTTCAAGAGACCCAGTACTTC.

This chain links TRBV2 with TRBJ2-7; D unresolved. Trimming stripped 8 bases from V and 2 bases from J, with 13 bases between. CDR1 and CDR2 from the germline V gene are SNHLY and FYNNEI. The CDR3 sequence is 13 residues long. The CDR3 sequence: CASRAPGPYEQYF. CDR3 DNA sequence: TGTGCCAGCCGCGCACCAGGTCCCTACGAGCAGTACTTC.

This clonotype came up a few times. The genes are TRBV6-5 and TRBJ2-4, with TRBD2 identical over 7 bases. The CDR3 runs to 19 residues. Germline loops: CDR1 MNHEY, CDR2 SVGAGI. With V trimmed by 3 bases and J by 0 bases, 14 bases remained unmatched. Here the CDR3 reads CASSYSPSGVVLAKNIQYF. The CDR3 nucleotides are TGTGCCAGCAGTTATTCCCCTAGCGGAGTAGTCTTAGCCAAAAACATTCAGTACTTC.

The chain joins TRBV7-8 to TRBJ2-4; 9 bases match TRBD2. Trimming at V came to 5 bases and at J to 9 bases, leaving 5 bases not matched to a gene. Germline V gene sequence: CDR1 SGHVS, CDR2 FQNEAQ. This CDR3 spans 13 amino acids. CDR3 nucleotides: TGTGCCAGCAGCACTGGACTAGCGCGCATTCAGTACTTC. This sequence encodes CASSTGLARIQYF.

This clonotype appeared a few times. The V gene is TRBV12-3 or TRBV12-4, the J gene TRBJ1-1; no reliable D call. This CDR3 spans 13 amino acids. The V and J ends lost 7 bases and 3 bases respectively, with 12 bases between them. Here the CDR3 DNA reads TGTGCCAGCACCGGACCGTCGCACACTGAAGCTTTCTTT. This codes for CASTGPSHTEAFF.